Below are 21 T cell receptor beta chains sequenced from a single sample in a study of early T cells in non-severe SARS-CoV-2 infection. TCRdb reprocessed the 5' RACE reads via MiXCR and lists one record per CDR3 protein. The table records about 49,000 distinct CDR3 sequences, 4% to 5% of them present only once. The sample consisted of whole blood. Source of these receptors: an adult who was a healthcare worker with PCR-confirmed SARS-CoV-2 infection or an uninfected control (not recorded which).

This clonotype was recorded at least ten times. V usage is TRBV19 and J usage is TRBJ2-2, with D tentatively TRBD1 (6 bases). Germline assignment: CDR1 LNHDA and CDR2 SQIVND (reference sequence). CDR3 length: 12 residues. V lost 11 bases, J lost 5 bases, and 12 bases lay in between. The CDR3 protein is CACQGGTGELFF. The CDR3 coding sequence is TGTGCCTGCCAAGGGGGAACCGGGGAGCTGTTTTTT.

This chain connects TRBV20-1 to TRBJ1-2, with D perhaps matching TRBD1 (6 bases). The CDR3 runs to 15 residues. Per the germline V gene, CDR1 is DFQATT and CDR2 is SNEGSKA (reference sequence). V lost 0 bases and J lost 2, with 13 bases in between. The CDR3 protein is CSARDPRTANYGYTF. DNA of the CDR3: TGCAGTGCTAGAGATCCCCGGACAGCCAACTATGGCTACACCTTC.

This clonotype was counted ten times or more. The CDR3 sequence: CSARVTRGRGHGYTF. In nucleotides, the CDR3 is TGCAGTGCTAGAGTCACAAGAGGGAGAGGTCATGGCTACACCTTC. This chain connects TRBV20-1 to TRBJ1-2; D gene ambiguous. Trimming left V 1 base short and J 6 bases short, with 18 bases between. There are 15 residues in the CDR3. CDR1 and CDR2 (germline): DFQATT, SNEGSKA (reference sequence).

This clonotype was seen more than once but under ten times. The gene calls are TRBV5-1 and TRBJ2-3; the match to TRBD2 covers 9 bases. CDR3 length: 16 amino acids. J gave up 2 bases and V 0 bases, and 4 bases lay outside the gene matches. In germline, CDR1 is SGHRS, CDR2 YFSETQ. CDR3 sequence (DNA): TGCGCCAGCAGCTTGGAAACTAGCGGGTACACAGATACGCAGTATTTT. It yields the protein CASSLETSGYTDTQYF.

In this sample, this clonotype turned up many times. This rearrangement joins TRBV3-1 to TRBJ1-4; TRBD1 agrees at 11 bases. V was clipped by 4 bases and J by 10 bases; unmatched bases: 8. Per germline, CDR1 LGHDT and CDR2 YNNKEL (reference sequence). The CDR3 runs 15 residues. As DNA, the CDR3 is TGTGCCAGCAGCCTACGGACAGGGGGCGGCGGAAAACTGTTTTTT. Protein: CASSLRTGGGGKLFF. The complete variable domain, with remaining parts taken from reference TRBV3-1 and TRBJ1-4, reads DTAVSQTPKYLVTQMGNDKSIKCEQNLGHDTMYWYKQDSKKFLKIMFSYNNKELIINETVPNRFSPKSPDKAHLNLHINSLELGDSAVYFCASSLRTGGGGKLFFGSGTQLSVL.

The chain is built from TRBV2 and TRBJ2-1; 11 bases are a match to TRBD1. The CDR3 extends over 13 amino acids. The J segment lost 6 bases and the V segment lost 8 bases, leaving 3 bases of the junction unmatched. Germline CDR1 is SNHLY and CDR2 is FYNNEI. In DNA, the CDR3 is TGTGCCAGCCGGGGGACAGGGGGCAATGAGCAGTTCTTC. Amino acids: CASRGTGGNEQFF. Full variable domain (outside the CDR3, taken from reference TRBV2 and TRBJ2-1): EPEVTQTPSHQVTQMGQEVILRCVPISNHLYFYWYRQILGQKVEFLVSFYNNEISEKSEIFDDQFSVERPDGSNFTLKIRSTKLEDSAMYFCASRGTGGNEQFFGPGTRLTVL.

This clonotype has a count of ten or more. This chain links TRBV27 with TRBJ1-1; TRBD1 matches at 8 bases. This CDR3 region has 18 residues. Germline V gives CDR1 MNHEY, CDR2 SMNVEV (reference sequence). The ends lost 4 bases at V and 1 base at J; junction bases unmatched: 14. The CDR3 region is CASSSGRGQVTENTEAFF. Here the CDR3 DNA reads TGTGCCAGCAGTTCAGGAAGGGGACAGGTCACCGAGAACACTGAAGCTTTCTTT.

This clonotype was seen ten or more times. The chain is built from TRBV13 and TRBJ2-3; D not resolved. The CDR3 runs to 13 residues. V lost 5 bases to trimming and J lost 4 bases, with 10 bases between them. Germline-derived CDR1 and CDR2 are PRHDT and FYEKMQ (reference sequence). CDR3 sequence (DNA): TGTGCCAGCAGCCCTCGAGGCCCAGATACGCAGTATTTT. It specifies CASSPRGPDTQYF.

There are many counts of this clonotype. The chain uses TRBV4-2 and TRBJ1-2; 9 bases line up with TRBD1. Trimming took 3 bases from V and 1 from J; bases not matched to a gene: 12. Germline V gene sequence: CDR1 LGHNA, CDR2 YNFKEQ. The CDR3 totals 18 residues. The CDR3 protein is CASSQVAGQGTSNYGYTF. The CDR3 bases are TGTGCCAGCAGCCAGGTAGCAGGACAGGGGACTAGTAACTATGGCTACACCTTC.

This clonotype was seen only a few times. This chain connects TRBV7-9 to TRBJ2-1; no clear D gene. The germline V gene encodes CDR1 SEHNR and CDR2 FQNEAQ (reference sequence). Trimming shortened V by 5 bases and J by 10 bases, and 9 bases separated the two germline ends. The CDR3 extends over 11 amino acids. This chain's CDR3 is CASSLTREQFF. In DNA form, the CDR3 reads TGTGCCAGCAGCCTAACGAGAGAGCAGTTCTTC.

This clonotype was observed a handful of times. This chain joins TRBV14 and TRBJ2-1; D perhaps matches TRBD2 (5 bases). The CDR3 totals 17 residues. V lost 4 bases, J lost 1 base, and 17 bases lay in between. The V gene's germline CDR1 is SGHDN and CDR2 FVKESK. CDR3 residues: CASSPVISVLSYNEQFF. CDR3 nucleotides: TGTGCCAGCAGCCCCGTAATTAGCGTACTATCCTACAATGAGCAGTTCTTC.

The J gene is TRBJ2-7, the V gene TRBV10-3; D not certain. V was trimmed by 10 bases and J by 6 bases, leaving 19 bases between them. This CDR3 is 13 amino acids long. Germline-derived CDR1 and CDR2 are ENHRY and SYGVKD. The CDR3 sequence: CATTRLGHGEQYF. CDR3 nucleotide sequence: TGTGCCACCACCAGATTGGGTCACGGCGAGCAGTACTTC.

J is TRBJ2-2 and V is TRBV7-6, with TRBD1 matching over 10 bases. Losses at the gene ends were 5 bases for V and 6 bases for J; bases not matched to a gene: 9. The length of the CDR3 is 16 residues. The V gene's germline CDR1 is SGHVS and CDR2 FNYEAQ. The CDR3 region has the DNA TGTGCCAGCAGCCTTCGACAGGGGGCAGGTCCCGGGGAGCTGTTTTTT. Translation gives CASSLRQGAGPGELFF.

This clonotype came up many times. J is TRBJ2-1 and V is TRBV2; 8 bases fit TRBD2. The CDR3 covers 15 residues. With V trimmed by 6 bases and J by 2 bases, 6 bases remained unmatched. Germline loops: CDR1 SNHLY, CDR2 FYNNEI. The chain's CDR3 is CASRITAGAYNEQFF. The CDR3 DNA reads as TGTGCCAGCAGGATTACAGCGGGAGCCTACAATGAGCAGTTCTTC.

Of note for this clonotype: This may stem from a read error, because a much larger clone lies one nucleotide away. The chain uses TRBV7-9 and TRBJ1-4, with D hard to call. Germline values: CDR1 SEHNR, CDR2 FQNEAQ (reference sequence). This CDR3 has 16 amino acids. CDR3 protein: CACSTARFSANEKLFF. As DNA, the CDR3 is TGTGCCTGCAGCACCGCGAGGTTTTCCGCCAATGAAAAACTGTTTTTT.

The chain combines TRBV27 with TRBJ2-1; 10 positions agree with TRBD2. Trimming removed 6 bases from V and 3 bases from J; junction bases left unmatched: 5. CDR1 is MNHEY and CDR2 is SMNVEV in the germline V gene (reference sequence). CDR3 length: 15 amino acids. The DNA of the CDR3 is TGTGCCAGCAGCCAACTAGCGGGATTCTACAATGAGCAGTTCTTC. This translates into CASSQLAGFYNEQFF.

The sample holds many counts of this clonotype. The rearrangement joins TRBV2 to TRBJ2-1, with D unresolved. The V and J ends lost 3 bases and 3 bases respectively, with 6 bases between them. This CDR3 has 13 residues. Looked up from germline, CDR1 is SNHLY and CDR2 is FYNNEI. The DNA of the CDR3 is TGTGCCAGCAGTGACGATCACTACAATGAGCAGTTCTTC. Its translation: CASSDDHYNEQFF.

This clonotype was counted ten times or more. V is TRBV7-3 and J is TRBJ1-1; possible D gene TRBD1, 6 bases. In germline, CDR1 is SGHTA, CDR2 FQGTGA. The CDR3 covers 15 residues. Trimming stripped 1 base from V and 1 base from J, with 10 bases between. The chain's CDR3 is CASSLMGGANTEAFF. Written as DNA, the CDR3 is TGTGCCAGCAGCTTAATGGGGGGCGCGAACACTGAAGCTTTCTTT.

This clonotype has ten or more counts. The genes are TRBV4-1 and TRBJ2-7; D call uncertain. Per germline, CDR1 MGHRA and CDR2 YSYEKL. Deletions cut 0 bases from V and 4 bases from J, with 10 bases between. The CDR3 has 14 amino acids. The CDR3 DNA is TGCGCCAGCAGCCAAGATGCGACGGGTTACGAGCAGTACTTC. Translating gives CASSQDATGYEQYF.

This clonotype was found many times. The rearrangement joins TRBV20-1 to TRBJ2-7; TRBD2 agrees at 13 bases. CDR1 DFQATT and CDR2 SNEGSKA come from the germline V gene (reference sequence). The CDR3 has 15 amino acids. V trimming: 5 bases; J trimming: 5 bases; junction bases outside the gene matches: 9. The CDR3, as DNA: TGCAGTGCTCTCCTCGGGACTAGCGGGATCCACGAGCAGTACTTC. It encodes CSALLGTSGIHEQYF.

There are a few counts of this clonotype. V is TRBV12-3 or TRBV12-4 and J is TRBJ2-2; TRBD2 aligns across 12 bases. The CDR3 is 19 amino acids. V was clipped by 7 bases and J by 5 bases; unmatched bases: 17. CDR3 loop: CASKFRVASGRADTGELFF. As DNA, the CDR3 is TGTGCCAGCAAGTTTAGGGTGGCTAGCGGGAGGGCCGATACCGGGGAGCTGTTTTTT.